These T cell receptor beta chains were read from a single sample in a study of T cell responses to AZD1222 COVID-19 vaccine. Repertoires were generated with immunoSEQ multiplex PCR, while TCRdb's copy carries only in-frame clones and drops some. The table has roughly 150,000 clones, approximately 92% seen once. The specimen was peripheral blood, collected 28 days after the second AZD1222 dose. The receptor set was obtained from an adult who received the AZD1222 COVID-19 vaccine. The CDR3 runs from the conserved cysteine through the conserved F or W.

V,CDR3
TRBV21-1,CAIFGTGTYNEQFF
TRBV19,CASTSRGRTGELFF
TRBV7-2,CASSLGGQGRSPLHF
TRBV9,CASSVDGADTQYF
TRBV7-4,CASRPPRDRDNYGYTF
TRBV9,CASSVGGSNTGELFF
TRBV7-9,CASSWDYEQYF
TRBV14,CASSQDPGIYF
TRBV27,CASRAGTSGPYNEQFF
TRBV24-1,CATSDLWDTQETQYF
TRBV2,CASSYLIGYTF
TRBV19,CASSISPGLTNTEAFF
TRBV19,CASSIGSGDRVVVLTF
TRBV7-2,CASSLVGPNSPLHF
TRBV2,CASVGRLAGPARYEQYF
TRBV9,CASSEGQGGNYGYTF
TRBV29-1,CSVDQGGGETQYF
TRBV19,CASSIGTKETQYF
TRBV4-1,CASSEPRQGGNSPLHF
TRBV14,CASSQDLGFGGTGAYEQYF
TRBV30,CAWSEQGGYGYTF
TRBV18,CASSPRAEGTGNTIYF
TRBV24-1,CATSERTENTGELFF
TRBV30,CAWGGLNTEAFF
TRBV21-1,CASSKDFRGAGNEQFF
TRBV6-2/TRBV6-3,CASSYDSGGLETQYF
TRBV28,CASSSQGMNTEAFF
TRBV7-3,CASSWTGKDNYGYTF
TRBV7-9,CASSPRALEYEKLFF
TRBV19,CASSIGPYSRVYEQYF
TRBV19,CASKPGAGGLGEQYF
TRBV2,CASRGDTSADTQYF
TRBV18,CASSPPRPTGNNGNTIYF
TRBV5-4,CASSLATGGPYEQYF
TRBV7-9,CASSLEGGLSNQPQHF
TRBV6-1,CASSEGRPSKFF
TRBV9,CASSVADGAGHGYTF
TRBV7-2,CASSFGRSNQPQHF
TRBV19,CASYPQGLITEAFF
TRBV18,CASSPGQFNYGYTF
TRBV5-1,CASSVDRNTEAFF
TRBV27,CASNPTGLAQETQYF
TRBV3-1/TRBV3-2,CASSQDAASGEQFF
TRBV10-3,CAISESLSGYAGNTIYF
TRBV29-1,CSVGHGSYEQYF
TRBV5-1,CASSSMTGYDYGYTF
TRBV11-2,CASSRGGEISPLHF
TRBV19,CASSTWTGGADGYTF
TRBV4-3,CASSQGGSTNEKLFF
TRBV4-1,CASSQFRDRDNEQFF
TRBV5-1,CASSLGGPGQNQPQHF
TRBV28,CASSLFGGTYNEQFF
TRBV7-2,CASSLVAGWSRETQYF
TRBV5-4,CASSLMGTDTQYF